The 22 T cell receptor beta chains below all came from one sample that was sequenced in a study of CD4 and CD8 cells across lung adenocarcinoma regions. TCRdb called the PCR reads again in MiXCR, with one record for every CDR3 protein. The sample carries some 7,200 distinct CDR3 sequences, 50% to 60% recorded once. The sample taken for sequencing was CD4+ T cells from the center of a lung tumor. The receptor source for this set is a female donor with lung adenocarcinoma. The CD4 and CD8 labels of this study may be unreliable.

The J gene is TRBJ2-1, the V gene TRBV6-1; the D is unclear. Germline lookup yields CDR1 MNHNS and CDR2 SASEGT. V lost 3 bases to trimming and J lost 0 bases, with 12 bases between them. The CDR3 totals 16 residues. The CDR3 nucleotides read TGTGCCAGCAGTGAGGCGGCGGTGAGCTCCTACAATGAGCAGTTCTTC. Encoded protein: CASSEAAVSSYNEQFF.

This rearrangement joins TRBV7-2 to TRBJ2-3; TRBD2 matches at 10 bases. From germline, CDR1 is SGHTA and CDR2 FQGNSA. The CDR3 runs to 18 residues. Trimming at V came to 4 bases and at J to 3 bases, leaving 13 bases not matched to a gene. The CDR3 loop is CASSSTAGGRYWTDTQYF. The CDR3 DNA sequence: TGTGCCAGCAGCTCCACAGCGGGGGGGCGGTATTGGACAGATACGCAGTATTTT.

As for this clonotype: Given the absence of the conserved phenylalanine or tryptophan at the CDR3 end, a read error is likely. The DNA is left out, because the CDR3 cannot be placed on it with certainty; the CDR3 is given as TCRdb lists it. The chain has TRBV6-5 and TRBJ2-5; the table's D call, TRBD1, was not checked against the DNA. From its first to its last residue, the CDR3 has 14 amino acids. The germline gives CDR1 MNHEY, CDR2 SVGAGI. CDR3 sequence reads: CASSYDPGPKSQFS.

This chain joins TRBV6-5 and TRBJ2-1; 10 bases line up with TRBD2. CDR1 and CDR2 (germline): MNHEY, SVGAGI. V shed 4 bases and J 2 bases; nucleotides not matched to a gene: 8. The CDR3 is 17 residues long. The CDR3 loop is CASSSPGLAAAYNEQFF. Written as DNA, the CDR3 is TGTGCCAGCAGTTCCCCCGGACTAGCGGCCGCCTACAATGAGCAGTTCTTC.

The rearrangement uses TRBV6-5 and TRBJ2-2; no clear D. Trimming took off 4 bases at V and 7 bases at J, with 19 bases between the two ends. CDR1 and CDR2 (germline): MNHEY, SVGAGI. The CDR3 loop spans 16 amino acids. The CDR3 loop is CASSSFFDKLGGELFF. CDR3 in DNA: TGTGCCAGCAGTTCGTTTTTCGACAAACTCGGCGGGGAGCTGTTTTTT.

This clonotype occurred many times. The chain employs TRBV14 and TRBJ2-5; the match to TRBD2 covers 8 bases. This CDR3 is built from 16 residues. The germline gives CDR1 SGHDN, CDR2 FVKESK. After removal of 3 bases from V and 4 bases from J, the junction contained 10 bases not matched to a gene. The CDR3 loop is CASSHQSGSSTETQYF. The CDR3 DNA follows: TGTGCCAGCAGCCACCAAAGCGGGAGTAGTACAGAGACCCAGTACTTC.

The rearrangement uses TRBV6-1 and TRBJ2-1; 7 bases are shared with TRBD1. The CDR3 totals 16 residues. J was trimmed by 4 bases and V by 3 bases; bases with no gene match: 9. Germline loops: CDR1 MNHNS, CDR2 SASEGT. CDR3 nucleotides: TGTGCCAGCAGTGATTATGGGACAGTCACTTACAATGAGCAGTTCTTC. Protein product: CASSDYGTVTYNEQFF.

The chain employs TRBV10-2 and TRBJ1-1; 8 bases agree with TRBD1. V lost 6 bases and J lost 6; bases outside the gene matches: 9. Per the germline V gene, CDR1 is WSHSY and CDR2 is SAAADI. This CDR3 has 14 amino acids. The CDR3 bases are TGCGCCAGCAGGCCGGGACAGGCGTCCCCTGAAGCTTTCTTT. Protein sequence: CASRPGQASPEAFF.

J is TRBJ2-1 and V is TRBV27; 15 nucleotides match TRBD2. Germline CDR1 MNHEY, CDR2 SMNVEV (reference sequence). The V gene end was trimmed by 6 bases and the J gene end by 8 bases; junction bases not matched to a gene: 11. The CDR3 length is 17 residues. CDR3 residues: CASRAAGLAGGPDEQFF. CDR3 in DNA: TGTGCCAGCAGGGCGGCCGGACTAGCGGGGGGGCCCGATGAGCAGTTCTTC.

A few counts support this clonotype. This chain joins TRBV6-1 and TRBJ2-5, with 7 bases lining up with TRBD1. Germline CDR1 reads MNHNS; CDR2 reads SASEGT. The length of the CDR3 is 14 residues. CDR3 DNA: TGTGCGGGCCGAGGGGGCGGTGACCAAGAGACCCAGTACTTC. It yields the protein CAGRGGGDQETQYF.

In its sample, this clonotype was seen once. The CDR3 nucleotides read TGTGCCAGCAGTGAACCGGGAGCGGGAGGGCTCGGCAATGAGCAGTTCTTC. The encoded protein is CASSEPGAGGLGNEQFF. J is TRBJ2-1 and V is TRBV2, with TRBD2 matching 10 bases. The CDR3 consists of 17 residues. Unmatched junction bases numbered 10, after V lost 2 bases and J lost 6 bases. CDR1 is SNHLY, CDR2 FYNNEI, per germline.

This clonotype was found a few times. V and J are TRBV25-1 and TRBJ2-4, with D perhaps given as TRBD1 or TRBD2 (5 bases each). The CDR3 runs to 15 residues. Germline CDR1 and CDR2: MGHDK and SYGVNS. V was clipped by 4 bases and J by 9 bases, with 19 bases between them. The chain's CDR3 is CASSVRDLRGAIQYF. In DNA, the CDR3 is TGTGCCAGCAGTGTCCGGGACCTCCGAGGGGCCATTCAGTACTTC. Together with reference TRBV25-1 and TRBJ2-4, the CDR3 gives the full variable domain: EADIYQTPRYLVIGTGKKITLECSQTMGHDKMYWYQQDPGMELHLIHYSYGVNSTEKGDLSSESTVSRIRTEHFPLTLESARPSHTSQYLCASSVRDLRGAIQYFGAGTRLSVL.

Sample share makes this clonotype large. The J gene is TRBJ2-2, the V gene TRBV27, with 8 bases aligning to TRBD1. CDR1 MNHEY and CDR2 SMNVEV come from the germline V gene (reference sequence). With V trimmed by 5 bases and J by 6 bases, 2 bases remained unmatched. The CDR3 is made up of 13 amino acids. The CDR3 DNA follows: TGTGCCAGCAGTACAGGGGGTCCCGGGGAGCTGTTTTTT. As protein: CASSTGGPGELFF.

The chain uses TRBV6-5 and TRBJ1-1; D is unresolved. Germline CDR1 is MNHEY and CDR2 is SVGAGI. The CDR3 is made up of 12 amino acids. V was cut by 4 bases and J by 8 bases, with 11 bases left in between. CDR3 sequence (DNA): TGTGCCAGCAGTTCCATTCGCGCGGAAGCTTTCTTT. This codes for CASSSIRAEAFF.

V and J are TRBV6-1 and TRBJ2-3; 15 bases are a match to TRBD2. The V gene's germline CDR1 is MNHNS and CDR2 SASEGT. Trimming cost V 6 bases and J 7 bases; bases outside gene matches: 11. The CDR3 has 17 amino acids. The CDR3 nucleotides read TGTGCCAGCAGCCTATCCGGGACTAGCGGGAGGATGAATACGCAGTATTTT. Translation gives CASSLSGTSGRMNTQYF.

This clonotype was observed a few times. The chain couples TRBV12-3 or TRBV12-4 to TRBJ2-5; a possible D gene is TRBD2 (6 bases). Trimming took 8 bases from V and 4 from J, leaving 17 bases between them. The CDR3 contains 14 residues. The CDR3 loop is CASALSGERETQYF. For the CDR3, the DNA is TGTGCCAGCGCCCTTTCGGGGGAGAGAGAGACCCAGTACTTC.

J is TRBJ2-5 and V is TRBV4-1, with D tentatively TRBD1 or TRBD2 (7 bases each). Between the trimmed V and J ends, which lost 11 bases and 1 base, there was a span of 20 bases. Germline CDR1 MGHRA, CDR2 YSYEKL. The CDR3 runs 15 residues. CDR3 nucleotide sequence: TGCGCCGCGGGGGAAGGGGGCGGGGGCCAAGAGACCCAGTACTTC. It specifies CAAGEGGGGQETQYF.

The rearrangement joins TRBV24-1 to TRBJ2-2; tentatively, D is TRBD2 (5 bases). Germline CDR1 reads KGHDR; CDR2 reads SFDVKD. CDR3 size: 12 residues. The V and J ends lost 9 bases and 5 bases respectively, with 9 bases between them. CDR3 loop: CATGSSTGELFF. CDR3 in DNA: TGTGCCACCGGGAGTAGTACCGGGGAGCTGTTTTTT.

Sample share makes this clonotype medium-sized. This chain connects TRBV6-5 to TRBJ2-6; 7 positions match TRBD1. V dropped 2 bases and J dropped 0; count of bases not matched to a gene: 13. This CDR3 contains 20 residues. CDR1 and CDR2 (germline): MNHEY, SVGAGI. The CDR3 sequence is CASSYRQGATSHSGANVLTF. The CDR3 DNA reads TGTGCCAGCAGTTACCGACAGGGAGCCACGTCCCACTCTGGGGCCAACGTCCTGACTTTC.

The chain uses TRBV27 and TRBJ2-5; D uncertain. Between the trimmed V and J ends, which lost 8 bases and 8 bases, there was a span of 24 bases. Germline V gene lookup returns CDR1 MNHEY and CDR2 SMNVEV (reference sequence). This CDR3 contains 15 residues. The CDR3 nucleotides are TGTGCCAGCGGCAACCTCGGCGGTGACGAAAACACCCAGTACTTC. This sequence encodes CASGNLGGDENTQYF.

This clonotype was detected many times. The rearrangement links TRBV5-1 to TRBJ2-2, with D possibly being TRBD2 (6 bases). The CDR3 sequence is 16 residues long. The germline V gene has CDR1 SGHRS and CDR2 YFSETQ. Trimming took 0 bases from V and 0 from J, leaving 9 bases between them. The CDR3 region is CASSLEGLANTGELFF. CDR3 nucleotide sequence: TGCGCCAGCAGCTTGGAGGGACTCGCGAACACCGGGGAGCTGTTTTTT.

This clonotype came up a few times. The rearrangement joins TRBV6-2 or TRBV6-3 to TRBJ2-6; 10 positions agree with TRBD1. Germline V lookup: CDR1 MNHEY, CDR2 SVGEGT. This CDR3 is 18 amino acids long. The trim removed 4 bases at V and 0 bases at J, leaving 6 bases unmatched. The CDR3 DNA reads TGTGCCAGCAGTTCCCGGACAGGGGGAAGCTCTGGGGCCAACGTCCTGACTTTC. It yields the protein CASSSRTGGSSGANVLTF.